This entry concerns a single T cell receptor beta chain. The record originates from a study of shared clonotypes between healthy human individuals. Only Caucasian adults living in Nashville, Tennessee served as donors. Losses at the gene ends were 11 bases for V and 5 bases for J; bases not matched to a gene: 9. CDR3 length: 13 residues. CDR1 is SEHNR, CDR2 FQNEAQ, per germline (reference sequence). Under the authors' procedure: Junction-only immunoSEQ data arrived without quality scores, meaning filtering differed. Method: immunoSEQ multiplex PCR; TCRdb's copy keeps in-frame clones and lacks some. V and J calls and clone size are copied from that table; D and trimming were computed from the DNA. The table records roughly 2,300,000 clones, just under 95% of them present only once.

The chain recombines TRBV7-9 with TRBJ2-5; 9 bases are a match to TRBD2. Specimen: naive CD4+ T cells from PBMCs. Stated subset: CD45RA+ positively selected. The TCR comes from a man in his late teens or twenties in good health. Some clones in this sample may be carry-over from other donors' samples. CDR3 region: CAGAAGGPETQYF. In nucleotides, the CDR3 is TGTGCCGGGGCGGCGGGAGGGCCGGAGACCCAGTACTTC. The full variable domain, in which reference TRBV7-9 and TRBJ2-5 provide the parts outside the CDR3, is DTGVSQNPRHKITKRGQNVTFRCDPISEHNRLYWYRQTLGQGPEFLTYFQNEAQLEKSRLLSDRFSAERPKGSFSTLEIQRTEQGDSAMYLCAGAAGGPETQYFGPGTRLLVL.